The 12 T cell receptor beta chains below come from one sample, sequenced in a study of cytomegalovirus exposure and HLA in healthy donors (dated by TCRdb to the late 2010s). Libraries were constructed by the immunoSEQ multiplex PCR assay. TCRdb mirrors the immuneACCESS table, restricted to in-frame sequences. Some clones are absent from its copies; in checked studies, under half trace to an unresolved V gene, and the reason for the others is unknown. This sample is represented by roughly 250,000 clones; about 90% of them were singletons. The ten largest account for 0.95% to 1.5% of the sample. Sequencing input: PBMCs. The receptors shown here come from a woman in her 30s in good health and CMV-seropositive.

The gene calls are TRBV9 and TRBJ2-1; TRBD2 matches at 12 bases. Germline V lookup: CDR1 SGDLS, CDR2 YYNGEE. The CDR3 loop spans 16 amino acids. With V trimmed by 4 bases and J by 12 bases, 14 bases remained unmatched. The CDR3 here is CASSPSGASGRAWQFF. The CDR3 nucleotides read TGTGCCAGCAGCCCTTCCGGGGCTAGCGGGAGGGCCTGGCAGTTCTTC.

This chain uses TRBV27 with TRBJ2-3; 7 bases agree with TRBD2. V dropped 11 bases and J dropped 0; count of bases not matched to a gene: 5. The CDR3 has 13 amino acids. Germline CDR1 reads MNHEY; CDR2 reads SMNVEV (reference sequence). CDR3 region: CAVRGDSTDTQYF. The CDR3 DNA reads TGTGCCGTACGGGGGGACAGCACAGATACGCAGTATTTT.

This clone was counted between two and nine times. CDR3 sequence reads: CASSKGSTDTQYF. The CDR3 nucleotides read TGTGCCAGCAGCAAGGGGAGCACAGATACGCAGTATTTT. The V gene is TRBV7-9, the J gene TRBJ2-3, with a possible D match to TRBD1 (5 bases). CDR3 length equals 13 residues. Germline V gene sequence: CDR1 SEHNR, CDR2 FQNEAQ (reference sequence). V was pared by 5 bases and J by 0 bases, with 6 bases between.

This chain joins TRBV10-1 and TRBJ2-5, with 8 bases lining up with TRBD1. Germline V gene data show CDR1 as WNHNN and CDR2 as SYGVQD (reference sequence). J was trimmed by 5 bases and V by 0 bases; bases with no gene match: 8. This CDR3 spans 16 amino acids. CDR3 amino acids: CASSESGQGARETQYF. The CDR3 coding sequence is TGCGCCAGCAGTGAGTCAGGGCAGGGGGCTCGGGAGACCCAGTACTTC.

The chain couples TRBV27 to TRBJ2-1; D is ambiguous. This CDR3 region has 15 residues. Germline assignment: CDR1 MNHEY and CDR2 SMNVEV (reference sequence). Trimming shortened V by 5 bases and J by 0 bases, and 11 bases separated the two germline ends. The CDR3: CASSRVYSSYNEQFF. CDR3 coding DNA: TGTGCCAGCAGTCGGGTCTATAGCTCCTACAATGAGCAGTTCTTC.

The J gene is TRBJ1-2, the V gene TRBV11-3; D remains ambiguous. Trimming removed 7 bases at V and 6 bases at J, with 15 bases between. This CDR3 has 13 amino acids. Germline V gene sequence: CDR1 SGHNT, CDR2 YENEEA. The CDR3 nucleotides are TGTGCCAGCACCAGAACGGGAGTACATGGCTACACCTTC. Its translation: CASTRTGVHGYTF.

V gene TRBV27 combines with J gene TRBJ2-5, with TRBD1 matching 7 bases. Per the germline V gene, CDR1 is MNHEY and CDR2 is SMNVEV (reference sequence). V dropped 3 bases and J dropped 3; count of bases not matched to a gene: 4. The CDR3 extends over 14 amino acids. CDR3 amino acids: CASSLRQGKETQYF. DNA of the CDR3: TGTGCCAGCAGTTTGCGACAGGGAAAAGAGACCCAGTACTTC.

V gene TRBV15 combines with J gene TRBJ1-4; TRBD1 matches 11 bases. The germline V gene has CDR1 LNHNV and CDR2 YYDKDF (reference sequence). The CDR3 extends over 18 amino acids. V gave up 9 bases and J gave up 0 bases; unmatched junction bases: 12. CDR3 in amino acids: CATEGTGGESATNEKLFF. The DNA for the CDR3 is TGTGCCACTGAAGGGACAGGGGGTGAGAGTGCAACTAATGAAAAACTGTTTTTT.

This clone occurred a few times. V and J are TRBV12-5 and TRBJ1-2; no reliable D call. CDR3 length: 13 amino acids. Trimming took 3 bases from V and 3 from J, leaving 8 bases between them. The germline gives CDR1 LGHNT, CDR2 FRNRAP. In nucleotides, the CDR3 is TGTGCTAGTGGTTTTACTAGCTACTATGGCTACACCTTC. Translation: CASGFTSYYGYTF. The full variable domain, completed using reference TRBV12-5 and TRBJ1-2, is DARVTQTPRHKVTEMGQEVTMRCQPILGHNTVFWYRQTMMQGLELLAYFRNRAPLDDSGMPKDRFSAEMPDATLATLKIQPSEPRDSAVYFCASGFTSYYGYTFGSGTRLTVV.

This clone occurred a few times. The chain links TRBV30 to TRBJ1-2, with D perhaps TRBD1 (5 bases). With 2 bases removed from V and 2 bases from J, the gap between germline ends came to 15 bases. This CDR3 is 15 amino acids long. Germline V CDR1 and CDR2: GTSNPN, SVGIG (reference sequence). CDR3 amino acids: CAWSPQMTENYGYTF. The CDR3 bases are TGTGCCTGGAGTCCCCAGATGACAGAGAACTATGGCTACACCTTC. The whole variable domain, filled in from reference TRBV30 and TRBJ1-2, reads SQTIHQWPATLVQPVGSPLSLECTVEGTSNPNLYWYRQAAGRGLQLLFYSVGIGQISSEVPQNLSASRPQDRQFILSSKKLLLSDSGFYLCAWSPQMTENYGYTFGSGTRLTVV.

The chain couples TRBV30 to TRBJ1-4; D remains ambiguous. Per the germline V gene, CDR1 is GTSNPN and CDR2 is SVGIG (reference sequence). This CDR3 has 13 residues. V was cut by 0 bases and J by 7 bases, with 9 bases left in between. Here the CDR3 reads CAWSVYESEKLFF. Here the CDR3 DNA reads TGTGCCTGGAGTGTGTACGAGAGTGAAAAACTGTTTTTT.

V usage is TRBV28 and J usage is TRBJ1-3; TRBD1 is a possible D gene (5 bases). CDR3 length: 15 residues. Trimming took 3 bases from V and 5 from J, leaving 14 bases between them. Germline V CDR1 and CDR2: MDHEN, SYDVKM. This chain's CDR3 is CASSLGQVTRNTIYF. CDR3 DNA: TGTGCCAGCAGTTTGGGGCAGGTGACAAGAAACACCATATATTTT.